This T cell receptor beta chain was identified during a study of regulatory T cells in long-lasting Graves disease. General study points: Newly diagnosed Graves' patients exceeded persistent ones in TCR diversity. Researchers examined only peripheral blood and not thyroid tissue. Relative to new patients (roughly 1,000), persistent patients exhibited greater sharing of public clonotypes (approximately 2,500). When disease was persistent, TRBV28, TRBJ1-2 and TRBJ2-5 were the favored segments.

This clonotype was detected ten times or more. Its antigen remains unidentified. CDR3 regions were amplified by Arm-PCR using iRepertoire HTBI primers to build TCR beta libraries. TCRdb reanalysed the multiplex PCR reads using MiXCR and keeps one entry per CDR3 protein. This table has roughly 470,000 distinct CDR3 sequences, about 20% appearing once. The CDR3 length is 15 residues. CDR1 and CDR2 (germline): SNHLY, FYNNEI. The V and J ends lost 4 bases and 4 bases respectively, with 17 bases between them. The time point was: persistent/refractory GD, antithyroid drugs over 5 years with positive TRAb. PBMC-extracted RNA yielded the TCR library.

This TCR was recovered from a female donor with Graves disease. The chain links TRBV2 to TRBJ2-7, with D possibly matching TRBD2 (7 bases). The sequencing used peripheral blood mononuclear cells (PBMCs), collected when the disease was refractory, from a patient treated with antithyroid drugs. The CDR3 nucleotides are TGTGCCAGCAGTGGGAATGGGGGGGCGCGGTACGAGCAGTACTTC. Protein sequence: CASSGNGGARYEQYF.